Shown below are 25 T cell receptor beta chains from a single sample sequenced in a study of T cell responses to AZD1222 COVID-19 vaccine. Measured with immunoSEQ multiplex PCR; TCRdb has only the in-frame clones, and not every one. The sample gives about 150,000 clones, 87% of which show up once; roughly 10% is in the top ten. Here the sequenced sample was peripheral blood, taken 28 days after the second AZD1222 dose. The receptors here all came from an adult who received the AZD1222 COVID-19 vaccine.

The chain couples TRBV20-1 to TRBJ2-1, with D hard to call. Trimming pared 3 bases from V and 7 bases from J, leaving 4 bases between. This CDR3 comprises 10 residues. The germline CDR1 and CDR2 sequences are DFQATT and SNEGSKA (reference sequence). The CDR3 protein is CSARLNEQFF. DNA of the CDR3: TGCAGTGCTAGGTTGAATGAGCAGTTCTTC.

V usage is TRBV6-1 and J usage is TRBJ1-5; D may be TRBD1 (5 bases). Trimming shortened V by 1 base and J by 3 bases, and 10 bases separated the two germline ends. Germline values: CDR1 MNHNS, CDR2 SASEGT. This CDR3 has 15 amino acids. In DNA form, the CDR3 reads TGTGCCAGCAGTGAAGACAGGCTCTCCAATCAGCCCCAGCATTTT. Protein sequence: CASSEDRLSNQPQHF.

Comment on this clone: One junction end does not reproduce the germline sequence, and a read error may be involved. This chain's CDR3 is CSARDQGTEVF. The CDR3 DNA is TGCAGTGCTAGAGACCAAGGAACCGAGGTCTTC. This rearrangement joins TRBV20-1 to TRBJ1-2; unclear D gene. The CDR3 totals 11 residues. CDR1 DFQATT and CDR2 SNEGSKA come from the germline V gene (reference sequence).

V gene TRBV12-5 combines with J gene TRBJ1-6, with 9 bases identical to TRBD1. V shed 1 base, J shed 8 bases, and the junction held 12 bases outside the gene matches. The CDR3 contains 18 residues. CDR1 is LGHNT and CDR2 is FRNRAP in the germline V gene. The CDR3 DNA is TGTGCTAGTGGTTTGGCAAACCGGGACAGGGATTTAGATTCACCCCTCCACTTT. Its protein product is CASGLANRDRDLDSPLHF.

This clone is a singleton in its sample. The chain recombines TRBV7-8 with TRBJ2-1; perhaps D is TRBD1 or TRBD2 (5 bases each). The CDR3 consists of 15 residues. The germline CDR1 and CDR2 sequences are SGHVS and FQNEAQ. Trimming removed 5 bases from V and 7 bases from J, with 18 bases in between. CDR3 DNA: TGTGCCAGCAGCCCCCGGGACCTAGTTTGGAATGAGCAGTTCTTC. Encoded protein: CASSPRDLVWNEQFF.

This rearrangement joins TRBV2 to TRBJ1-2; TRBD1 matches at 8 bases. The CDR3 covers 15 residues. V was clipped by 4 bases and J by 4 bases; unmatched bases: 8. CDR1 and CDR2 (germline): SNHLY, FYNNEI. CDR3 DNA: TGTGCCAGCAGTGGGGCCGGGACAGGCGCCTATGGCTACACCTTC. This gives the protein CASSGAGTGAYGYTF. Full variable domain (remainder filled in from reference TRBV2 and TRBJ1-2): EPEVTQTPSHQVTQMGQEVILRCVPISNHLYFYWYRQILGQKVEFLVSFYNNEISEKSEIFDDQFSVERPDGSNFTLKIRSTKLEDSAMYFCASSGAGTGAYGYTFGSGTRLTVV.

The rearrangement uses TRBV5-6 and TRBJ1-2, with 8 bases identical to TRBD1. The CDR3 runs 14 residues. V lost 4 bases to trimming and J lost 7 bases; unmatched junction nucleotides: 9. Germline CDR1 reads SGHDT; CDR2 reads YYEEEE. CDR3 loop: CASSRGRTGLGYTF. CDR3 in DNA: TGTGCCAGCAGCCGGGGACGGACAGGGCTTGGCTACACCTTC.

The chain links TRBV7-9 to TRBJ1-2; 10 nucleotides align to TRBD1. Germline CDR1 is SEHNR and CDR2 is FQNEAQ (reference sequence). CDR3 length: 16 residues. The J segment lost 2 bases and the V segment lost 5 bases, leaving 8 bases of the junction unmatched. DNA of the CDR3: TGTGCCAGCAGCCCAGGACAGGGGGACATCAACTATGGCTACACCTTC. Translating it yields CASSPGQGDINYGYTF. Full variable domain (outside the CDR3, taken from reference TRBV7-9 and TRBJ1-2): DTGVSQNPRHKITKRGQNVTFRCDPISEHNRLYWYRQTLGQGPEFLTYFQNEAQLEKSRLLSDRFSAERPKGSFSTLEIQRTEQGDSAMYLCASSPGQGDINYGYTFGSGTRLTVV.

The chain is built from TRBV3-1 (or the pseudogene TRBV3-2) and TRBJ2-1; 11 bases are a match to TRBD2. The CDR3 extends over 16 amino acids. Trimming removed 0 bases from V and 6 bases from J; junction bases left unmatched: 4. Germline V gene lookup returns CDR1 LGHDT and CDR2 YNNKEL (reference sequence). As DNA, the CDR3 is TGTGCCAGCAGCCAAGATCTACTAGCGGGAGTCAATGAGCAGTTCTTC. Translated, it gives CASSQDLLAGVNEQFF.

The V and J genes are TRBV4-2 and TRBJ2-3; maybe TRBD1 (5 bases). The V gene lost 1 base and the J gene lost 4 bases, with 12 bases spanning the gap. Germline CDR1 is LGHNA and CDR2 is YNFKEQ. The CDR3 is 15 residues long. CDR3 nucleotide sequence: TGTGCCAGCAGCCAAGGACTGGGGCTAGCAGATACGCAGTATTTT. Translated: CASSQGLGLADTQYF.

This chain uses TRBV28 with TRBJ2-7; D uncertain. The CDR3 loop spans 13 amino acids. Germline V gene data show CDR1 as MDHEN and CDR2 as SYDVKM. Trimming removed 2 bases at V and 6 bases at J, with 11 bases between. The CDR3 loop is CASSLQILGEQYF. For the CDR3, the DNA is TGTGCCAGCAGTTTACAGATCTTGGGCGAGCAGTACTTC. The entire variable domain, with the rest obtained from reference TRBV28 and TRBJ2-7, is as follows: DVKVTQSSRYLVKRTGEKVFLECVQDMDHENMFWYRQDPGLGLRLIYFSYDVKMKEKGDIPEGYSVSREKKERFSLILESASTNQTSMYLCASSLQILGEQYFGPGTRLTVT.

The chain is built from TRBV14 and TRBJ1-2; no reliable D call. The CDR3 loop spans 13 amino acids. V lost 1 base to trimming and J lost 8 bases, with 11 bases between them. Germline V gene data show CDR1 as SGHDN and CDR2 as FVKESK. CDR3 residues: CASSQGNKKGYTF. CDR3 coding DNA: TGTGCCAGCAGCCAAGGGAATAAAAAGGGCTACACCTTC.

The rearrangement links TRBV29-1 to TRBJ2-6, with D hard to call. Germline V gene sequence: CDR1 SQVTM, CDR2 ANQGSEA. The CDR3 extends over 14 amino acids. V was pared by 2 bases and J by 0 bases, with 5 bases between. Written as DNA, the CDR3 is TGCAGCGTTGAACAGGACTCTGGGGCCAACGTCCTGACTTTC. Its translation: CSVEQDSGANVLTF.

This clone has more than one count but fewer than ten. The chain combines TRBV19 with TRBJ1-5; D ambiguous. CDR1 and CDR2 from the germline V gene are LNHDA and SQIVND (reference sequence). The V end was cut by 4 bases, the J end by 7 bases, with 11 bases between. CDR3 size: 13 residues. The CDR3 region is CASSRVGGQPQHF. CDR3 sequence (DNA): TGTGCCAGTAGTAGGGTTGGAGGCCAGCCCCAGCATTTT.

The rearrangement links TRBV7-5 to TRBJ2-7; no check of the table's D call, TRBD2, against the DNA was made. TRBV7-5 is a pseudogene segment. The CDR3 has 18 amino acids. CDR3 in amino acids: CARSFSTSGYLLPYEQYF. The DNA of the CDR3 is TGTGCCAGAAGCTTTTCCACTAGCGGGTACTTATTACCCTACGAGCAGTACTTC.

V and J are TRBV28 and TRBJ2-7, with D possibly matching TRBD1 (5 bases). The CDR3 spans 12 residues. The ends were cut back, 7 bases at V and 2 bases at J, with 9 bases in the middle. Germline lookup yields CDR1 MDHEN and CDR2 SYDVKM. The CDR3 loop is CASMTEPYEQYF. The CDR3 DNA follows: TGTGCCAGCATGACAGAGCCCTACGAGCAGTACTTC.

The V call is TRBV2, the J call TRBJ1-1; weak D call: TRBD1 (6 bases). The CDR3 consists of 14 residues. The ends were cut back, 6 bases at V and 1 base at J, with 12 bases in the middle. The germline V gene has CDR1 SNHLY and CDR2 FYNNEI. CDR3 residues: CASSEQGRNTEAFF. The CDR3 DNA sequence: TGTGCCAGCAGCGAACAGGGCCGGAACACTGAAGCTTTCTTT.

DNA of the CDR3: TGTGCCACCAGTGGGACTAGCGGGAGTCTTGGTGAGACCCAGTACTTC. This sequence encodes CATSGTSGSLGETQYF. The rearrangement uses TRBV24-1 and TRBJ2-5; 13 bases agree with TRBD2. Per germline, CDR1 KGHDR and CDR2 SFDVKD. V was clipped by 5 bases and J by 5 bases; unmatched bases: 7. This CDR3 has 16 amino acids.

The V call is TRBV19, the J call TRBJ2-7; the match to TRBD1 covers 8 bases. Germline lookup yields CDR1 LNHDA and CDR2 SQIVND (reference sequence). The V segment lost 6 bases and the J segment 7 bases; nucleotides outside the gene matches: 11. The CDR3 loop spans 14 amino acids. The CDR3 sequence: CASRPGQGNWEQYF. The CDR3 DNA reads TGTGCCAGTAGACCCGGACAGGGAAATTGGGAGCAGTACTTC. The whole variable domain, remainder taken from reference TRBV19 and TRBJ2-7, is DGGITQSPKYLFRKEGQNVTLSCEQNLNHDAMYWYRQDPGQGLRLIYYSQIVNDFQKGDIAEGYSVSREKKESFPLTVTSAQKNPTAFYLCASRPGQGNWEQYFGPGTRLTVT.

The chain recombines TRBV18 with TRBJ2-7, with 13 positions matching TRBD2. V gave up 5 bases and J gave up 8 bases; unmatched junction bases: 12. CDR1 KGHSH and CDR2 LQKENI come from the germline V gene. The CDR3 runs to 16 residues. The CDR3: CASSNGLAGVRIQQYF. DNA of the CDR3: TGTGCCAGCTCAAATGGACTAGCGGGAGTTCGGATCCAGCAGTACTTC.

The chain employs TRBV7-2 and TRBJ1-5; the match to TRBD1 covers 7 bases. The CDR3 has 15 residues. Germline V gives CDR1 SGHTA, CDR2 FQGNSA. V shed 6 bases and J 0 bases; nucleotides not matched to a gene: 5. CDR3 sequence: CASSSGTVSNQPQHF. CDR3 bases: TGTGCCAGCAGTTCCGGGACAGTTAGCAATCAGCCCCAGCATTTT. Combining the CDR3 with reference TRBV7-2 and TRBJ1-5 gives the whole variable domain GAGVSQSPSNKVTEKGKDVELRCDPISGHTALYWYRQSLGQGLEFLIYFQGNSAPDKSGLPSDRFSAERTGGSVSTLTIQRTQQEDSAVYLCASSSGTVSNQPQHFGDGTRLSIL.

The gene calls are TRBV4-2 and TRBJ2-5; D possibly corresponds to TRBD2 (6 bases). This CDR3 comprises 15 residues. The germline V gene has CDR1 LGHNA and CDR2 YNFKEQ. V was trimmed by 2 bases and J by 2 bases, leaving 12 bases between them. CDR3 in DNA: TGTGCCAGCAGCCAACTAGGAGGGGTGCAAGAGACCCAGTACTTC. Its translation: CASSQLGGVQETQYF.

V usage is TRBV2 and J usage is TRBJ2-1; 14 bases match TRBD2. Looked up from germline, CDR1 is SNHLY and CDR2 is FYNNEI. After removal of 4 bases from V and 14 bases from J, the junction contained 4 bases not matched to a gene. This CDR3 contains 13 residues. As DNA, the CDR3 is TGTGCCAGCAGTGGGACTAGCGGGGGGTGGGAGTTCTTC. Protein: CASSGTSGGWEFF.

This clone was detected once. The chain combines TRBV6-5 with TRBJ1-2; D unclear. Germline CDR1 MNHEY, CDR2 SVGAGI. Trimming took 7 bases from V and 8 from J, leaving 14 bases between them. This CDR3 region has 12 residues. Here the CDR3 reads CASIQPLGGYTF. The CDR3 DNA reads as TGTGCCAGCATCCAACCCCTAGGGGGCTACACCTTC.

The rearrangement uses TRBV19 and TRBJ1-5, with D hard to call. The germline V gene has CDR1 LNHDA and CDR2 SQIVND (reference sequence). V was pared by 3 bases and J by 9 bases, with 9 bases between. The CDR3 is 12 residues long. The CDR3 loop reads CASSIIGRPQHF. CDR3 DNA: TGTGCCAGTAGTATTATCGGGAGGCCCCAGCATTTT.